Presented here are 21 T cell receptor beta chains from one specimen sequenced in a study of identical twins. Using its own MiXCR run on the 5' RACE reads, TCRdb lists one record per CDR3 protein. Counted here are more than 400,000 distinct CDR3 sequences, roughly 15% occurring once; the ten biggest clones make up roughly 0.46%. The same sample was also studied in work on yellow fever vaccine responses in identical twins.

Specimen: CD4+ T cells sorted from blood. These TCRs come from a young woman in good health.

The chain couples TRBV6-1 to TRBJ2-1, with D tentatively TRBD2 (7 bases). V dropped 7 bases and J dropped 8 bases, with 18 bases sitting between them. The CDR3 is 14 amino acids. In germline, CDR1 is MNHNS, CDR2 SASEGT. CDR3 coding DNA: TGTGCCAGCACGAGGGGGGGGAGTTGGGATGAGCAGTTCTTC. As protein: CASTRGGSWDEQFF.

The gene calls are TRBV4-1 and TRBJ2-7; no definite D call. The V gene lost 3 bases and the J gene lost 2 bases, with 8 bases spanning the gap. This CDR3 comprises 13 residues. In germline, CDR1 is MGHRA, CDR2 YSYEKL. CDR3 nucleotide sequence: TGCGCCAGCAGCCAGTATCTGGCCTACGAGCAGTACGTC. The encoded protein is CASSQYLAYEQYV.

The rearrangement uses TRBV19 and TRBJ1-4; TRBD1 agrees at 8 bases. Looked up from germline, CDR1 is LNHDA and CDR2 is SQIVND (reference sequence). The length of the CDR3 is 13 residues. V lost 9 bases and J lost 6; bases outside the gene matches: 6. CDR3 sequence reads: CASSDRGYEKLFF. The CDR3, as DNA: TGTGCCAGCTCCGACAGGGGCTATGAAAAACTGTTTTTT.

The chain is built from TRBV2 and TRBJ2-5, with TRBD2 matching over 9 bases. V was clipped by 2 bases and J by 2 bases; unmatched bases: 3. CDR3 length equals 15 residues. Germline V gene sequence: CDR1 SNHLY, CDR2 FYNNEI. CDR3 nucleotides: TGTGCCAGCAGTGAAAGGACTAGCGCACAAGAGACCCAGTACTTC. Translation gives CASSERTSAQETQYF.

This clonotype was counted between two and nine times. This chain connects TRBV6-1 to TRBJ2-6; D remains unclear. The CDR3 has 19 residues. The V gene's germline CDR1 is MNHNS and CDR2 SASEGT. V gave up 7 bases and J gave up 0 bases, with 22 bases separating them. This CDR3 is CASTSILYTVASGANVLTF. CDR3 bases: TGTGCCAGCACCTCGATTTTGTATACCGTAGCCTCTGGGGCCAACGTCCTGACTTTC.

The V and J genes are TRBV28 and TRBJ1-1, with D hard to call. CDR3 length: 14 amino acids. V was pared by 7 bases and J by 0 bases, with 12 bases between. Per the germline V gene, CDR1 is MDHEN and CDR2 is SYDVKM. The CDR3 is CASTLRPLNTEAFF. The CDR3 DNA reads TGTGCCAGCACCCTCCGCCCTCTGAACACTGAAGCTTTCTTT.

This clonotype was observed a handful of times. The chain has TRBV28 and TRBJ2-2; 7 bases map to TRBD2. The ends lost 7 bases at V and 1 base at J; junction bases unmatched: 3. The germline gives CDR1 MDHEN, CDR2 SYDVKM. There are 14 residues in the CDR3. For the CDR3, the DNA is TGTGCCAGCATAACTAGCGTGAACACCGGGGAGCTGTTTTTT. Its protein is CASITSVNTGELFF. The full variable domain, completed using reference TRBV28 and TRBJ2-2, is DVKVTQSSRYLVKRTGEKVFLECVQDMDHENMFWYRQDPGLGLRLIYFSYDVKMKEKGDIPEGYSVSREKKERFSLILESASTNQTSMYLCASITSVNTGELFFGEGSRLTVL.

This clonotype has just a few counts. This chain links TRBV20-1 with TRBJ1-6; 8 nucleotides line up with TRBD1. V was clipped by 5 bases and J by 7 bases; unmatched bases: 7. This CDR3 is 14 amino acids long. Germline CDR1 and CDR2: DFQATT and SNEGSKA (reference sequence). CDR3 coding DNA: TGCAGTGCTCCGGACAGGGTTGGCAATTCACCCCTCCACTTT. Its protein is CSAPDRVGNSPLHF.

This chain connects TRBV20-1 to TRBJ2-1, with 10 nucleotides matching TRBD2. With 3 bases clipped from V and 6 bases from J, the junction kept 11 bases outside the gene matches. The CDR3 is 16 residues long. CDR1 and CDR2 (germline): DFQATT, SNEGSKA (reference sequence). In nucleotides, the CDR3 is TGCAGTGCTAGTCGCACTAGCGGGAAGTTTGTCAATGAGCAGTTCTTC. Its translation is CSASRTSGKFVNEQFF.

V and J are TRBV20-1 and TRBJ1-6; TRBD1 aligns across 7 bases. Unmatched junction bases numbered 8, after V lost 3 bases and J lost 0 bases. From germline, CDR1 is DFQATT and CDR2 SNEGSKA (reference sequence). This CDR3 is built from 17 residues. This CDR3 reads CSASRGQSSSYNSPLHF. CDR3 DNA sequence: TGCAGTGCTAGTAGGGGACAGTCAAGCTCCTATAATTCACCCCTCCACTTT.

The chain combines TRBV7-2 with TRBJ2-7, with 7 bases matching TRBD2. The V gene end was trimmed by 1 base and the J gene end by 5 bases; junction bases not matched to a gene: 11. This CDR3 is built from 16 residues. CDR1 and CDR2 from the germline V gene are SGHTA and FQGNSA. The chain's CDR3 is CASSLDAAGARDEQYF. In DNA form, the CDR3 reads TGTGCCAGCAGCTTAGACGCTGCGGGAGCCCGGGACGAGCAGTACTTC.

This clonotype was picked up a small number of times. V is TRBV20-1 and J is TRBJ2-1; perhaps TRBD2 as D (6 bases). V was pared by 0 bases and J by 16 bases, with 19 bases between. Per the germline V gene, CDR1 is DFQATT and CDR2 is SNEGSKA (reference sequence). The length of the CDR3 is 13 residues. The CDR3 coding sequence is TGCAGTGCTAGAGATCTCTTACTAGCCGACTTCTTCTTC. Translating gives CSARDLLLADFFF.

This clonotype was detected only a few times. The V call is TRBV10-3, the J call TRBJ2-7; TRBD1 matches 8 bases. CDR3 length equals 14 residues. Germline lookup yields CDR1 ENHRY and CDR2 SYGVKD. V trimming: 10 bases; J trimming: 1 base; junction bases outside the gene matches: 9. CDR3 protein: CATQVGTGSYEQYF. For the CDR3, the DNA is TGTGCCACCCAGGTAGGGACAGGATCCTACGAGCAGTACTTC.

The chain employs TRBV29-1 and TRBJ1-6; weak D call: TRBD1 (5 bases). The CDR3 extends over 13 amino acids. The V gene lost 5 bases and the J gene lost 10 bases, with 15 bases spanning the gap. Germline CDR1 is SQVTM and CDR2 is ANQGSEA. CDR3 coding DNA: TGCAGCGTTTTGGACAACACTGGGTCACCCCTCCACTTT. The encoded protein is CSVLDNTGSPLHF.

This chain links TRBV7-9 with TRBJ2-5, with 12 bases aligning to TRBD1. The CDR3 has 15 amino acids. The trim removed 5 bases at V and 5 bases at J, leaving 6 bases unmatched. CDR1 and CDR2 (germline): SEHNR, FQNEAQ (reference sequence). CDR3 DNA sequence: TGTGCCAGCAGCGCCGGGACAGGGGGCTTTGAGACCCAGTACTTC. Protein sequence: CASSAGTGGFETQYF.

This clonotype occurred a few times. The chain carries TRBV7-3 and TRBJ2-1, with D unresolved. Germline V CDR1 and CDR2: SGHTA, FQGTGA. Trimming took off 5 bases at V and 0 bases at J, with 11 bases between the two ends. The CDR3 is 15 residues long. CDR3 sequence reads: CASSTTGSSYNEQFF. CDR3 DNA sequence: TGTGCCAGCAGCACCACTGGAAGCTCCTACAATGAGCAGTTCTTC.

The chain couples TRBV20-1 to TRBJ2-3; 8 nucleotides agree with TRBD2. Germline CDR1 reads DFQATT; CDR2 reads SNEGSKA (reference sequence). The trim removed 5 bases at V and 2 bases at J, leaving 6 bases unmatched. The CDR3 contains 14 residues. CDR3 residues: CSAVGTRTTDTQYF. CDR3 bases: TGCAGTGCTGTAGGGACTAGAACCACAGATACGCAGTATTTT.

The chain joins TRBV2 to TRBJ2-3; possible D gene TRBD1, 6 bases. The germline V gene encodes CDR1 SNHLY and CDR2 FYNNEI. Trimming shortened V by 7 bases and J by 9 bases, and 17 bases separated the two germline ends. The CDR3 loop spans 13 amino acids. The CDR3 here is CASTDTGTPTQYF. For the CDR3, the DNA is TGTGCCAGCACTGATACCGGGACACCCACGCAGTATTTT. The variable domain in full, with the rest retrieved from reference TRBV2 and TRBJ2-3, is EPEVTQTPSHQVTQMGQEVILRCVPISNHLYFYWYRQILGQKVEFLVSFYNNEISEKSEIFDDQFSVERPDGSNFTLKIRSTKLEDSAMYFCASTDTGTPTQYFGPGTRLTVL.

This clonotype was seen only a few times. This sequence joins TRBV24-1 and TRBJ2-3; TRBD1 might be the D (5 bases). V was pared by 5 bases and J by 1 base, with 12 bases between. The germline gives CDR1 KGHDR, CDR2 SFDVKD. The CDR3 length is 15 residues. CDR3 sequence reads: CATSVKGMGTDTQYF. CDR3 bases: TGTGCCACCAGTGTGAAGGGGATGGGCACAGATACGCAGTATTTT.

The sample holds a few counts of this clonotype. J is TRBJ2-3 and V is TRBV7-8; no firm D call. The CDR3 has 14 amino acids. V lost 3 bases to trimming and J lost 2 bases, with 9 bases between them. The germline CDR1 and CDR2 sequences are SGHVS and FQNEAQ. CDR3: CASSFTGATDTQYF. As DNA, the CDR3 is TGTGCCAGCAGCTTTACGGGTGCCACAGATACGCAGTATTTT.

This clonotype was seen more than once but under ten times. V usage is TRBV6-1 and J usage is TRBJ2-1; TRBD2 is a possible D gene (6 bases). V was pared by 3 bases and J by 2 bases, with 11 bases between. The CDR3 contains 15 residues. Per the germline V gene, CDR1 is MNHNS and CDR2 is SASEGT. CDR3 sequence reads: CASSDSGGTYNEQFF. The CDR3 nucleotides are TGTGCCAGCAGTGATTCGGGCGGGACCTACAATGAGCAGTTCTTC.